This record covers a single T cell receptor beta chain. This specimen belongs to a study of blood T cell repertoires in COVID-19. Overall study: Samples of COVID-19 (acute and convalescent) were obtained from the United States, Italy and Spain. Sources were T cells, B-cell-depleted T cells, or PBMCs; the material itself was cDNA or gDNA.

In the original analysis: Reference gene primer amplification in the assay estimated nucleated cell counts. The data were produced by immunoSEQ multiplex PCR, yet TCRdb's version contains in-frame clones alone and is incomplete. The V and J calls and the clone size are those of that table, but D and trimming were determined from the DNA. The top ten hold 4% to 5.5% of the sample, which has about 81,000 clones, 88% seen once. The CDR3 loop spans 14 amino acids. The V end was cut by 3 bases, the J end by 1 base, with 9 bases between. Germline loops: CDR1 LNHDA, CDR2 SQIVND (reference sequence). The chain recombines TRBV19 with TRBJ1-1; no clear D gene. The source material was peripheral blood. The sequence was obtained from a woman over 75 with acute or convalescent COVID-19. CDR3: CASSIGGANTEAFF. The DNA of the CDR3 is TGTGCCAGTAGTATCGGCGGTGCGAACACTGAAGCTTTCTTT.